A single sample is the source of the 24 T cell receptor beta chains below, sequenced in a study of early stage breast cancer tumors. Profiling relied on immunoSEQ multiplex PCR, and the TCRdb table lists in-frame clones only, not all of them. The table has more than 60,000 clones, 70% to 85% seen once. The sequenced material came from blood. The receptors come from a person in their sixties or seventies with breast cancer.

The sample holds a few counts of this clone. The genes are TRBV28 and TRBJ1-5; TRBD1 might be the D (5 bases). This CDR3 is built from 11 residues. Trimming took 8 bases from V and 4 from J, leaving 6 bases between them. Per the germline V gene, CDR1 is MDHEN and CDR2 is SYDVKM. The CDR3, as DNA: TGTGCCAGCGGGACGAATCAGCCCCAGCATTTT. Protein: CASGTNQPQHF.

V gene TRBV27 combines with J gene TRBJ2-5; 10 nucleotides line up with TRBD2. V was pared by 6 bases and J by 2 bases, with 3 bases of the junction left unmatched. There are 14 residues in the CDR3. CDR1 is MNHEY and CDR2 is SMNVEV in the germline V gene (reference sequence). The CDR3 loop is CASRLAGLQETQYF. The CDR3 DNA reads TGTGCCAGCAGACTAGCGGGACTACAAGAGACCCAGTACTTC.

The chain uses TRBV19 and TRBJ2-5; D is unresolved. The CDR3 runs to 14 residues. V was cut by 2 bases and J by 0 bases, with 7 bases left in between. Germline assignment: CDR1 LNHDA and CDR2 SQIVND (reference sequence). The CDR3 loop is CASSISWNQETQYF. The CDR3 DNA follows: TGTGCCAGTAGTATATCCTGGAACCAAGAGACCCAGTACTTC.

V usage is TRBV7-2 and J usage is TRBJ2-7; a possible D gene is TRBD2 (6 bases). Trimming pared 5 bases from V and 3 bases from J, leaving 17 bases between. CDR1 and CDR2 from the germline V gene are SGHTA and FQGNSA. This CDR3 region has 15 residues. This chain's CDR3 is CASSLSGTDYYEQYF. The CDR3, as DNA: TGTGCCAGCAGCCTGTCGGGGACTGACTACTACGAGCAGTACTTC.

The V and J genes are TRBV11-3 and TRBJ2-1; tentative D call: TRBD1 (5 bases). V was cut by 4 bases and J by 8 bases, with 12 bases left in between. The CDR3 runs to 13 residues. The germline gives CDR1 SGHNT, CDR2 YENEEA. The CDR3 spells CASSSRWGDEQFF. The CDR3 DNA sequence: TGTGCCAGCAGCTCGCGGTGGGGCGATGAGCAGTTCTTC.

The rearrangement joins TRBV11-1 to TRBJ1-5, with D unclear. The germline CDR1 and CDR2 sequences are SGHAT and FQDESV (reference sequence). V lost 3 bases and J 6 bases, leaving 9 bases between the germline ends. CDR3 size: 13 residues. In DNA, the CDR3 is TGTGCCAGCAGCTTGGGCTGGGGTCAGCCCCAGCATTTT. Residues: CASSLGWGQPQHF.

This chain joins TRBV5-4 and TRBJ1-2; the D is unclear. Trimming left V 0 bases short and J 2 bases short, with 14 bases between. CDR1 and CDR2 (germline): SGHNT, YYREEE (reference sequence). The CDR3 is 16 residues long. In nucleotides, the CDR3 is TGTGCCAGCAGCTTGGTCGGTGTCAGACCCAACTATGGCTACACCTTC. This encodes CASSLVGVRPNYGYTF.

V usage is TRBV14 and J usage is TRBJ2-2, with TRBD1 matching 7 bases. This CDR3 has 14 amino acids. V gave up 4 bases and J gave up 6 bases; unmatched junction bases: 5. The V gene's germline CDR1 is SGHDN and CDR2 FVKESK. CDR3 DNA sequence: TGTGCCAGCAGCCGGGACAGTTCCCCCGGGGAGCTGTTTTTT. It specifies CASSRDSSPGELFF.

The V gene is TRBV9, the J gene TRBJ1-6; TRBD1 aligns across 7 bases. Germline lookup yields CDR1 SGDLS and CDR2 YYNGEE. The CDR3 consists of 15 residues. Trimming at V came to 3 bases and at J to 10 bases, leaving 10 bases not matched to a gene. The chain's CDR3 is CASSAGEGAKSPLHF. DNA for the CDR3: TGTGCCAGCAGCGCTGGGGAGGGGGCGAAATCACCCCTCCACTTT.

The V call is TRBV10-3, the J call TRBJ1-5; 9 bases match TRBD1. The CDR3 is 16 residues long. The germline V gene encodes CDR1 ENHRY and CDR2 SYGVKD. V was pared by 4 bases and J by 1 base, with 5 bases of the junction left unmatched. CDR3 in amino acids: CAISGGQGESNQPQHF. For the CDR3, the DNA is TGTGCCATCAGTGGGGGACAGGGAGAAAGCAATCAGCCCCAGCATTTT.

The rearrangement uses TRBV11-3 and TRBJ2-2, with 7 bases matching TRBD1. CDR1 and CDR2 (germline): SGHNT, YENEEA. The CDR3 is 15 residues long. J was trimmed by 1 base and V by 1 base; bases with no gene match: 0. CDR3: CASSLGTGNTGELFF. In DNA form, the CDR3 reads TGTGCCAGCAGCTTAGGGACAGGGAACACCGGGGAGCTGTTTTTT.

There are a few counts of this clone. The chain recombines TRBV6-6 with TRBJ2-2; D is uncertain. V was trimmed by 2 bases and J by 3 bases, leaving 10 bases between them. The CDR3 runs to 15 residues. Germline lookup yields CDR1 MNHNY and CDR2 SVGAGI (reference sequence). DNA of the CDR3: TGTGCCAGCAGTTACGCCGACACCCACACCGGGGAGCTGTTTTTT. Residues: CASSYADTHTGELFF.

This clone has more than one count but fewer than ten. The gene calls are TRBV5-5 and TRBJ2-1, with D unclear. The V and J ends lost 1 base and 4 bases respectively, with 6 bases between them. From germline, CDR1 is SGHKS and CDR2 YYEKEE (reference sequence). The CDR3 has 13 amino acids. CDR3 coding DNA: TGTGCCAGCAGCTTGACAGAGTACAATGAGCAGTTCTTC. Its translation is CASSLTEYNEQFF.

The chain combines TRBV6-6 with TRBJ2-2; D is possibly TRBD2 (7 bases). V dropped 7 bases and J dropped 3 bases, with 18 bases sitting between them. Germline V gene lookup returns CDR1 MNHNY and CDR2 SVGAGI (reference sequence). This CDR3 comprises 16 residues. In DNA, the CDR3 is TGTGCCAGCAACCGGGGGGCCGATGAGGACACCGGGGAGCTGTTTTTT. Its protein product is CASNRGADEDTGELFF.

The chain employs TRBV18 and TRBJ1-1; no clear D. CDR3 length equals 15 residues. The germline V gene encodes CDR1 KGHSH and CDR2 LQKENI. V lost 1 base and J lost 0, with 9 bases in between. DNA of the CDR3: TGTGCCAGCTCACCACTGAGCGGGTTGAACACTGAAGCTTTCTTT. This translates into CASSPLSGLNTEAFF.

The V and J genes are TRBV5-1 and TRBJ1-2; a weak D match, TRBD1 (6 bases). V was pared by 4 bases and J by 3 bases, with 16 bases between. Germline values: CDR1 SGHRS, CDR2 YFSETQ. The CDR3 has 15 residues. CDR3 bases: TGCGCCAGCAGCACTACAGGGAGCAGTGACTATGGCTACACCTTC. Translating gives CASSTTGSSDYGYTF.

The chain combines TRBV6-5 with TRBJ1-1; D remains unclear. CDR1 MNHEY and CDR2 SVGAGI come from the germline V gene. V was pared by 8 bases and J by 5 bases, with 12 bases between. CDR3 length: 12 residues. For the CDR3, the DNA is TGTGCCAGCCACCGGGAGGAGACTGAAGCTTTCTTT. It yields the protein CASHREETEAFF.

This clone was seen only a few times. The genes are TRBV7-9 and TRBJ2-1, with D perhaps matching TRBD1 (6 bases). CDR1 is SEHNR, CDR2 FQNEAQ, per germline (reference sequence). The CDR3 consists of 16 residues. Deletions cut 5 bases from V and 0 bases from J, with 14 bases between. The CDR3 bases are TGTGCCAGCAGCCCTCGAGGGGGTAACTCCTACAATGAGCAGTTCTTC. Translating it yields CASSPRGGNSYNEQFF.

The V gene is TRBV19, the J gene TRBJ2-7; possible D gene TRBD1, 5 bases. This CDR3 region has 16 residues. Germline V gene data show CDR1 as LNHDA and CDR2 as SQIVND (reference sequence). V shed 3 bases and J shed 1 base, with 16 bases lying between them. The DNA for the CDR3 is TGTGCCAGTAGTATCGGCGTCAGGGTCGTATCCTACGAGCAGTACTTC. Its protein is CASSIGVRVVSYEQYF.

Here the CDR3 DNA reads TGTGCCAGCAGCCAAGCCACGACTGAGCAGTTCTTC. Translated: CASSQATTEQFF. This chain uses TRBV4-2 with TRBJ2-1; no reliable D call. Trimming took 1 base from V and 9 from J, leaving 7 bases between them. The CDR3 length is 12 residues. Germline CDR1 and CDR2: LGHNA and YNFKEQ.

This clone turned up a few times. The CDR3 loop is CASSGTGRDQPQHF. CDR3 DNA: TGTGCCAGCAGTGGAACAGGGCGCGATCAGCCCCAGCATTTT. The J gene is TRBJ1-5, the V gene TRBV2, with D perhaps TRBD1 (6 bases). Trimming cost V 4 bases and J 5 bases, with 12 bases left between them. Germline V CDR1 and CDR2: SNHLY, FYNNEI. The CDR3 consists of 14 residues. Full variable domain (rest looked up from reference TRBV2 and TRBJ1-5): EPEVTQTPSHQVTQMGQEVILRCVPISNHLYFYWYRQILGQKVEFLVSFYNNEISEKSEIFDDQFSVERPDGSNFTLKIRSTKLEDSAMYFCASSGTGRDQPQHFGDGTRLSIL.

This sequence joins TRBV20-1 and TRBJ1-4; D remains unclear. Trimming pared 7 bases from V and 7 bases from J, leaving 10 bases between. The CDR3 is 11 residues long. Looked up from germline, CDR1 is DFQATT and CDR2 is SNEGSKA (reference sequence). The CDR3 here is CSVDRGEKLFF. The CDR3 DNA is TGCAGTGTGGACCGGGGTGAAAAACTGTTTTTT.

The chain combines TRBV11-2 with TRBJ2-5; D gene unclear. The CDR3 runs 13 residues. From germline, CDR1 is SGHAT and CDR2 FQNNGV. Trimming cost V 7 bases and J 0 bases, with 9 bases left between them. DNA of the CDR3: TGTGCCAGCACTACGAGGTACCAAGAGACCCAGTACTTC. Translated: CASTTRYQETQYF.

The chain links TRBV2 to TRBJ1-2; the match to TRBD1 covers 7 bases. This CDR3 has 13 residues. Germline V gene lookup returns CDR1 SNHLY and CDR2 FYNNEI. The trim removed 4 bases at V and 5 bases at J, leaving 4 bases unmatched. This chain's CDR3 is CASSGDSSYGYTF. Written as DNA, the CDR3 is TGTGCCAGCAGTGGGGACAGTTCTTATGGCTACACCTTC.